This T cell receptor beta chain derives from a study of T cell repertoires in cytomegalovirus infection. TCRdb fed the reads into MiXCR, producing one record per CDR3 protein. The sample has hundreds of thousands of distinct CDR3 sequences, 31% seen once; the top ten hold over 12%. Germline assignment: CDR1 DFQATT and CDR2 SNEGSKA (reference sequence). Trimming pared 0 bases from V and 6 bases from J, leaving 18 bases between. The CDR3 spans 16 residues. Notes on this clonotype: Its target is not known.

The chain employs TRBV20-1 and TRBJ1-5; weak D call: TRBD1 (5 bases). The TCR comes from a human donor in good health (CMV status not recorded). Some clones in this sample may be carry-over from other donors' samples. The sample consisted of cultured CD8+ T cells from PBMCs, taken from culture after CMV antigen stimulation. The CDR3 sequence: CSARDLGEALSQPQHF. The CDR3, as DNA: TGCAGTGCTAGAGACTTGGGGGAGGCCTTAAGTCAGCCCCAGCATTTT.